This passage covers 11 T cell receptor beta chains from one sample sequenced in a study of CD8 T cells in ankylosing spondylitis (dated by TCRdb to between 2016 and 2019). What the study reported, not specific to this receptor: Blood from ankylosing spondylitis patients appeared to be characterized by a TCR beta motif composed of about eight highly homologous amino acid variants.

These receptors have no known antigen. Libraries came from 5' RACE. Sequencing was carried out with an Illumina HiSeq 2500. In-frame beta chains were kept once TCRdb had trimmed the public reads at Q25 with fastp and called clones with MiXCR. Rows with a matching CDR3 protein are joined into one entry that keeps the most common DNA and genes. The sample includes fewer than 550,000 distinct CDR3 sequences, with roughly 5% observed a single time. Roughly 3.5% of the sample lies in the top ten. Sequencing used blood, either unsorted or a sorted T cell fraction (not recorded which). These receptors were taken from a male donor with ankylosing spondylitis.

This clonotype occurred many times. This sequence joins TRBV6-6 and TRBJ2-1; no clear D gene. The CDR3 has 11 amino acids. The V gene lost 6 bases and the J gene lost 8 bases, with 8 bases spanning the gap. Germline CDR1 and CDR2: MNHNY and SVGAGI (reference sequence). CDR3 residues: CASSYMYEQFF. The CDR3 DNA reads as TGTGCCAGCAGCTATATGTATGAGCAGTTCTTC.

This chain uses TRBV29-1 with TRBJ2-7; the D gene is possibly TRBD2 (6 bases). This CDR3 has 13 amino acids. V dropped 4 bases and J dropped 5 bases, with 15 bases sitting between them. The germline gives CDR1 SQVTM, CDR2 ANQGSEA. DNA of the CDR3: TGCAGCGTTGCGGAGGGGAGCCGGAACGAGCAGTACTTC. It yields the protein CSVAEGSRNEQYF.

This clonotype turned up a few times. The chain joins TRBV7-9 to TRBJ1-1, with D hard to call. Germline V gene sequence: CDR1 SEHNR, CDR2 FQNEAQ (reference sequence). The CDR3 covers 14 residues. V was clipped by 2 bases and J by 1 base, with 8 bases between them. The CDR3 nucleotides read TGTGCCAGCAGCTTATTTTCTTGGAACACTGAAGCTTTCTTT. Its translation: CASSLFSWNTEAFF.

The chain carries TRBV15 and TRBJ1-5; weak D call: TRBD1 (5 bases). The CDR3 is 12 amino acids. V was shortened by 9 bases and J by 5 bases, with 11 bases between the two germline ends. Germline V gives CDR1 LNHNV, CDR2 YYDKDF (reference sequence). CDR3 DNA: TGTGCCACTTGCAGGGACGATCAGCCCCAGCATTTT. This gives the protein CATCRDDQPQHF.

This clonotype was counted many times. The V gene is TRBV29-1, the J gene TRBJ2-3, with a possible D match to TRBD2 (6 bases). In germline, CDR1 is SQVTM, CDR2 ANQGSEA. The germline V and J ends were trimmed by 8 bases and 3 bases, with 18 bases remaining between them. There are 14 residues in the CDR3. CDR3 sequence (DNA): TGCAGCATGGGGGGAAAGGTTGAGACAGATACGCAGTATTTT. It translates to CSMGGKVETDTQYF.

On this clonotype: A much larger clone sits a single nucleotide away, making a read error possible. The chain is built from TRBV7-9 and TRBJ2-7, with 10 bases fitting TRBD2. Germline loops: CDR1 SEHNR, CDR2 FQNEAQ (reference sequence). This CDR3 is built from 15 residues. CDR3 DNA: TGTGCCAGCAGCCCGGGACTAGCGATTACCTACGAGCAGCACTTC. Amino acids: CASSPGLAITYEQHF.

Ten or more counts support this clonotype. This chain links TRBV6-1 with TRBJ1-3; tentative D call: TRBD1 (6 bases). Germline-derived CDR1 and CDR2 are MNHNS and SASEGT. The V and J ends lost 6 bases and 0 bases respectively, with 15 bases between them. The CDR3 loop spans 16 amino acids. CDR3 sequence: CASRGAMGASGNTIYF. In DNA, the CDR3 is TGTGCCAGCAGGGGGGCAATGGGGGCCTCTGGAAACACCATATATTTT.

This clonotype has ten or more counts. V and J are TRBV4-2 and TRBJ1-6, with TRBD1 matching 7 bases. This CDR3 is 15 amino acids long. V lost 7 bases, J lost 4 bases, and 7 bases stayed unmatched. The germline V gene encodes CDR1 LGHNA and CDR2 YNFKEQ. The CDR3 region has the DNA TGTGCCAGCAACATCCCGGGACAGTATAATTCACCCCTCCACTTT. Its translation: CASNIPGQYNSPLHF.

This clonotype was picked up many times. The V gene is TRBV18, the J gene TRBJ1-1, with D hard to call. Germline-derived CDR1 and CDR2 are KGHSH and LQKENI. CDR3 length: 15 amino acids. Trimming shortened V by 0 bases and J by 4 bases, and 12 bases separated the two germline ends. The CDR3 reads CASSPPYGIGTEAFF. In DNA form, the CDR3 reads TGTGCCAGCTCACCACCGTATGGGATAGGCACTGAAGCTTTCTTT.

The table lists this clonotype with a few counts. The J gene is TRBJ2-1, the V gene TRBV20-1; D is perhaps TRBD1 (6 bases). Trimming pared 2 bases from V and 4 bases from J, leaving 12 bases between. Germline lookup yields CDR1 DFQATT and CDR2 SNEGSKA (reference sequence). The CDR3 is 14 residues long. CDR3 in amino acids: CSARWWGQYNEQFF. CDR3 nucleotide sequence: TGCAGTGCTAGATGGTGGGGGCAATACAATGAGCAGTTCTTC.

In its sample, this clonotype was seen many times. The chain is built from TRBV6-4 and TRBJ1-5, with D tentatively TRBD1 (5 bases). This CDR3 has 13 amino acids. Trimming took 3 bases from V and 3 from J, leaving 6 bases between them. Germline CDR1 reads MRHNA; CDR2 reads SNTAGT. CDR3 bases: TGTGCCAGCAGTGAACAGGTCAATCAGCCCCAGCATTTT. This encodes CASSEQVNQPQHF.